A selection of T cell receptor beta chains follows, all from one sample in a study of cytomegalovirus exposure and HLA in healthy donors. TCRdb's copy holds only in-frame clones and misses some; the assay was immunoSEQ multiplex PCR. The sample has 200,000 to 250,000 clones, roughly 90% seen once. Sequences were obtained from PBMCs. The receptor set was obtained from a man aged 18-30 years in good health and CMV-seropositive. Each CDR3 is given with its conserved first and last residue.

j_gene | v_gene | CDR3aa
TRBJ2-5 | TRBV28 | CASRTRRTGREETQYF
TRBJ2-7 | TRBV5-4 | CASSSPRLAGARQYF
TRBJ1-2 | TRBV6-1 | CASSIHRATGRSYTF
TRBJ2-7 | TRBV7-9 | CASSSSGGSTYF
TRBJ2-1 | TRBV10-3 | CAISARLAEDNEQFF
TRBJ2-1 | TRBV5-1 | CASSDPFAGGYNEQFF
TRBJ2-3 | TRBV19 | CASSMVGESTDTQYF
TRBJ1-5 | TRBV7-8 | CASSLEAYSNQPQHF
TRBJ2-5 | TRBV7-6 | CASSSGQGRETQYF
TRBJ1-1 | TRBV10-3 | CAISELRGENTEAFF
TRBJ2-1 | TRBV30 | CAWTGMSSYNEQFF
TRBJ2-5 | TRBV5-1 | CASSPISGKGETQYF
TRBJ2-1 | TRBV5-4 | CASSLGRDFYNEQFF
TRBJ1-5 | TRBV6-1 | CASRRGTSLDQPQHF
TRBJ1-2 | TRBV5-1 | CASSLEANRGGYTF
TRBJ2-1 | TRBV7-2 | CASSLVGEQFF
TRBJ2-3 | TRBV2 | CASSEDAGADTQYF
TRBJ2-7 | TRBV18 | CASSAGGARAGEQYF
TRBJ2-1 | TRBV7-3 | CASSSTVLSEQFF
TRBJ2-1 | TRBV7-9 | CASSNNEQFF
TRBJ2-1 | TRBV6-5 | CASSTPGWQPEQFF
TRBJ1-1 | TRBV27 | CASSLYNGARVKAFF
TRBJ1-2 | TRBV19 | CASRPPGDSRGYTF
TRBJ1-5 | TRBV19 | CASSPSWNQPQHF
TRBJ2-1 | TRBV6-1 | CASSASGLPSYNEQFF
TRBJ1-2 | TRBV5-4 | CASSPGQGFFYGYTF
TRBJ2-3 | TRBV28 | CASSSPGGAPDTQYF
TRBJ2-3 | TRBV13 | CASSQGPGTGDTDTQYF
TRBJ2-6 | TRBV6-4 | CASSADSGANVLTF
TRBJ2-3 | TRBV27 | CASSSLRTSGTDTQYF
TRBJ1-1 | TRBV25-1 | CASSEWSTGNTEAFF
TRBJ2-1 | TRBV18 | CASSGTSGINEQFF
TRBJ2-7 | TRBV28 | CASSITNPYSYEQYF
TRBJ2-6 | TRBV7-8 | CASSWGRSGANVLTF
TRBJ2-5 | TRBV19 | CASSITPGLAGEETQYF
TRBJ1-1 | TRBV6-5 | CASSYSRWERDTEAFF
TRBJ2-2 | TRBV19 | CASSIGQANTGELFF
TRBJ1-1 | TRBV14 | CASSQDMGWMNTEAFF
TRBJ1-5 | TRBV28 | CASSSLGTGANQPQHF
TRBJ2-2 | TRBV5-1 | CASSLSHANTGELFF